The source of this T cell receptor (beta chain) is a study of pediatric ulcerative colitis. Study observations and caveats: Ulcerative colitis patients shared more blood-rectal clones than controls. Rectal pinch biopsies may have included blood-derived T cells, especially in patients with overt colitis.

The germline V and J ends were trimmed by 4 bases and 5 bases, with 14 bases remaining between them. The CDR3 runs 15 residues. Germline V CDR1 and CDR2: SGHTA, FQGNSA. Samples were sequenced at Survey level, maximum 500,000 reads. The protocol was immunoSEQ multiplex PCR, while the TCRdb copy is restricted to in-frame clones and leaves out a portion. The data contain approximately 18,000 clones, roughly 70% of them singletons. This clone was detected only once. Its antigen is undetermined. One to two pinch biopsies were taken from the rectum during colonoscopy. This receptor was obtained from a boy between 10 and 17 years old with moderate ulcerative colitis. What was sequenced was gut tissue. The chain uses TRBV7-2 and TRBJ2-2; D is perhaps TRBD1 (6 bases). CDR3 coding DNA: TGTGCCAGCAGCTACAGGGACGCGAGGACCGGGGAGCTGTTTTTT. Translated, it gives CASSYRDARTGELFF. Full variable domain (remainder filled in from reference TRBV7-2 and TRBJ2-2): GAGVSQSPSNKVTEKGKDVELRCDPISGHTALYWYRQSLGQGLEFLIYFQGNSAPDKSGLPSDRFSAERTGGSVSTLTIQRTQQEDSAVYLCASSYRDARTGELFFGEGSRLTVL.